The 26 T cell receptor beta chains presented below share a single source sample, sequenced in a study of T-cell memory formation after mild COVID-19. Via MiXCR, TCRdb re-called the 5' RACE reads, giving one row per CDR3 protein. The data show around 200,000 distinct CDR3 sequences, with roughly 30% seen just once and about 10% held by the top ten. The specimen sequenced was PBMCs or a T cell subset sorted from them (not recorded which). The receptors were sampled from an adult woman who had mild COVID-19 (a few samples of this study predate the infection). Cell type and time point are not known.

A few counts support this clonotype. J is TRBJ1-1 and V is TRBV30; D uncertain. This CDR3 region has 14 residues. Germline V lookup: CDR1 GTSNPN, CDR2 SVGIG (reference sequence). Trimming pared 1 base from V and 6 bases from J, leaving 15 bases between. This CDR3 is CAWSDISKRAEAFF. Written as DNA, the CDR3 is TGTGCCTGGAGTGACATAAGTAAGAGGGCTGAAGCTTTCTTT.

CDR3: CSARAIGGLWPEAFF. CDR3 bases: TGCAGTGCTAGAGCTATAGGGGGCCTCTGGCCTGAAGCTTTCTTT. V usage is TRBV20-1 and J usage is TRBJ1-1; 7 positions match TRBD1. Germline CDR1 reads DFQATT; CDR2 reads SNEGSKA (reference sequence). The CDR3 consists of 15 residues. V lost 1 base, J lost 6 bases, and 11 bases stayed unmatched.

V usage is TRBV12-3 or TRBV12-4 and J usage is TRBJ2-1, with D maybe TRBD2 (6 bases). Trimming took 4 bases from V and 6 from J, leaving 13 bases between them. There are 14 residues in the CDR3. The CDR3 loop is CASSWGRSPNEQFF. For the CDR3, the DNA is TGTGCCAGCAGTTGGGGGAGGAGTCCCAATGAGCAGTTCTTC.

The rearrangement joins TRBV13 to TRBJ2-1; TRBD2 agrees at 7 bases. The ends lost 2 bases at V and 0 bases at J; junction bases unmatched: 1. Looked up from germline, CDR1 is PRHDT and CDR2 is FYEKMQ (reference sequence). CDR3 length: 15 amino acids. The CDR3 sequence is CASSLLADSYNEQFF. CDR3 DNA sequence: TGTGCCAGCAGCTTACTAGCGGACTCCTACAATGAGCAGTTCTTC.

The rearrangement uses TRBV3-1 and TRBJ1-1; TRBD1 is a possible D gene (5 bases). There are 14 residues in the CDR3. Trimming left V 1 base short and J 8 bases short, with 14 bases between. Germline CDR1 is LGHDT and CDR2 is YNNKEL (reference sequence). Written as DNA, the CDR3 is TGTGCCAGCAGCCAAGCTAACGGCCAGGGAGAAGCTTTCTTT. It is translated as CASSQANGQGEAFF.

The genes are TRBV7-9 and TRBJ2-7; tentatively, D is TRBD1 (5 bases). Trimming removed 4 bases at V and 0 bases at J, with 10 bases between. In germline, CDR1 is SEHNR, CDR2 FQNEAQ (reference sequence). The CDR3 totals 14 residues. DNA of the CDR3: TGTGCCAGCAGCTCCTCCAGGGACTCCTACGAGCAGTACTTC. Residues: CASSSSRDSYEQYF.

This clonotype turned up a few times. V and J are TRBV12-3 or TRBV12-4 and TRBJ2-1; D ambiguous. V was clipped by 3 bases and J by 9 bases, with 3 bases between them. The CDR3 has 10 amino acids. CDR3 sequence (DNA): TGTGCCAGCAGTTTCCTTGAGCAGTTCTTC. Protein product: CASSFLEQFF.

V and J are TRBV5-6 and TRBJ2-1; 12 bases are a match to TRBD2. The CDR3 spans 14 residues. J was trimmed by 8 bases and V by 0 bases; bases with no gene match: 0. CDR1 SGHDT and CDR2 YYEEEE come from the germline V gene. CDR3 sequence (DNA): TGTGCCAGCAGCTTGGCTAGCGGGAGGGATGAGCAGTTCTTC. Translating gives CASSLASGRDEQFF.

V usage is TRBV27 and J usage is TRBJ1-2, with 10 bases that match TRBD1. CDR3 size: 17 residues. The germline gives CDR1 MNHEY, CDR2 SMNVEV (reference sequence). V trimming: 6 bases; J trimming: 3 bases; junction bases outside the gene matches: 13. The CDR3 is CASSPNPGQGEDYGYTF. In DNA, the CDR3 is TGTGCCAGCAGCCCCAACCCCGGACAGGGGGAAGACTATGGCTACACCTTC.

In its sample, this clonotype was seen many times. The V call is TRBV24-1, the J call TRBJ1-5; 9 nucleotides align to TRBD1. Germline CDR1 and CDR2: KGHDR and SFDVKD. The ends lost 3 bases at V and 11 bases at J; junction bases unmatched: 10. The CDR3 consists of 15 residues. CDR3 DNA: TGTGCCACCAGTGATGCAGGACAGGGGCGACTCGCCCAGCATTTT. This sequence encodes CATSDAGQGRLAQHF.

This clonotype was detected a few times. This rearrangement joins TRBV5-1 to TRBJ2-7, with TRBD2 matching over 7 bases. This CDR3 has 15 residues. CDR1 and CDR2 (germline): SGHRS, YFSETQ. J was trimmed by 1 base and V by 0 bases; bases with no gene match: 4. CDR3 sequence reads: CASSLGASGSYEQYF. The CDR3 bases are TGCGCCAGCAGCTTGGGGGCTAGCGGATCCTACGAGCAGTACTTC.

The chain couples TRBV6-5 to TRBJ2-4, with a possible D match to TRBD1 (6 bases). The V end lost 0 bases, the J end lost 3 bases, and 15 bases lay between the germline ends. The V gene's germline CDR1 is MNHEY and CDR2 SVGAGI. The CDR3 length is 17 residues. The CDR3 protein is CASSYSKQGYDKNIQYF. For the CDR3, the DNA is TGTGCCAGCAGTTACTCGAAGCAGGGGTATGACAAAAACATTCAGTACTTC.

The gene calls are TRBV4-3 and TRBJ2-1; weak D call: TRBD2 (5 bases). The CDR3 is 16 residues long. Germline CDR1 and CDR2: LGHNA and YSLEER. Trimming took 3 bases from V and 7 from J, leaving 19 bases between them. The CDR3 DNA reads as TGCGCCAGCAGCCAGGAGGCGGACTCTCCTTTAAATGAGCAGTTCTTC. Its translation is CASSQEADSPLNEQFF.

The chain is built from TRBV7-9 and TRBJ1-1; maybe TRBD1 (5 bases). Germline loops: CDR1 SEHNR, CDR2 FQNEAQ (reference sequence). Trimming removed 5 bases from V and 1 base from J, with 23 bases in between. The CDR3 runs 18 residues. CDR3 sequence (DNA): TGTGCCAGCAGCCCTCGGGACTCCCAGCGGGGACCGAACACTGAAGCTTTCTTT. It specifies CASSPRDSQRGPNTEAFF.

This clonotype has a handful of counts. The CDR3: CASSLGSSALTEQFF. CDR3 in DNA: TGTGCCAGCAGCTTAGGGTCTAGCGCTTTAACTGAGCAGTTCTTC. The chain recombines TRBV7-3 with TRBJ2-1, with D tentatively TRBD2 (6 bases). Trimming removed 2 bases at V and 9 bases at J, with 17 bases between. Germline V gene data show CDR1 as SGHTA and CDR2 as FQGTGA. The length of the CDR3 is 15 residues.

This clonotype occurred many times. V gene TRBV27 combines with J gene TRBJ1-5, with D uncertain. Trimming shortened V by 0 bases and J by 5 bases, and 5 bases separated the two germline ends. The CDR3 contains 13 residues. CDR1 and CDR2 from the germline V gene are MNHEY and SMNVEV (reference sequence). In nucleotides, the CDR3 is TGTGCCAGCAGTTTATCGAGGGATCAGCCCCAGCATTTT. Its translation: CASSLSRDQPQHF.

This clonotype came up a few times. The rearrangement links TRBV13 to TRBJ2-3; TRBD2 aligns across 7 bases. With V trimmed by 2 bases and J by 4 bases, 9 bases remained unmatched. The CDR3 is 16 amino acids. CDR1 is PRHDT, CDR2 FYEKMQ, per germline (reference sequence). The CDR3 region has the DNA TGTGCCAGCAGCTTAAATTATCCGGGAGGCGCAGATACGCAGTATTTT. This translates into CASSLNYPGGADTQYF.

The chain has TRBV6-5 and TRBJ2-3; 7 bases are a match to TRBD1. V was clipped by 6 bases and J by 1 base; unmatched bases: 7. CDR3 size: 15 residues. Germline loops: CDR1 MNHEY, CDR2 SVGAGI. The CDR3 reads CASSRRQGRTDTQYF. In DNA, the CDR3 is TGTGCCAGCAGCCGGAGACAGGGCCGCACAGATACGCAGTATTTT.

This clonotype has just a few counts. The chain recombines TRBV7-6 with TRBJ2-7; D gene unclear. Trimming pared 4 bases from V and 4 bases from J, leaving 8 bases between. The germline gives CDR1 SGHVS, CDR2 FNYEAQ. CDR3 length: 12 amino acids. CDR3 region: CASSSVRYEQYF. The CDR3 DNA is TGTGCCAGCAGCTCGGTCCGATACGAGCAGTACTTC.

V gene TRBV20-1 combines with J gene TRBJ1-2; 9 nucleotides agree with TRBD1. Germline V CDR1 and CDR2: DFQATT, SNEGSKA (reference sequence). CDR3 size: 13 residues. V trimming: 5 bases; J trimming: 7 bases; junction bases outside the gene matches: 8. The CDR3 is CSAGGQGYGGYTF. The CDR3 coding sequence is TGCAGTGCTGGAGGACAGGGGTATGGTGGCTACACCTTC.

This clonotype was picked up a small number of times. The chain uses TRBV25-1 and TRBJ1-4; D is undetermined. Between the trimmed V and J ends, which lost 6 bases and 7 bases, there was a span of 6 bases. CDR3 length: 11 residues. From germline, CDR1 is MGHDK and CDR2 SYGVNS. CDR3 nucleotides: TGTGCCAGCAGCGGACTTGAAAAACTGTTTTTT. It codes for CASSGLEKLFF. Full variable domain (rest looked up from reference TRBV25-1 and TRBJ1-4): EADIYQTPRYLVIGTGKKITLECSQTMGHDKMYWYQQDPGMELHLIHYSYGVNSTEKGDLSSESTVSRIRTEHFPLTLESARPSHTSQYLCASSGLEKLFFGSGTQLSVL.

There are a few counts of this clonotype. CDR3 sequence (DNA): TGTGCCAGCAGTTACTCCCCCAATGAGCAGTTCTTC. Translating it yields CASSYSPNEQFF. The chain combines TRBV6-2 or TRBV6-3 with TRBJ2-1; D uncertain. The CDR3 runs 12 residues. V dropped 0 bases and J dropped 6 bases, with 3 bases sitting between them. Germline CDR1 MNHEY, CDR2 SVGEGT.

The V call is TRBV4-1, the J call TRBJ1-1; no firm D call. The V gene lost 0 bases and the J gene lost 4 bases, with 9 bases spanning the gap. CDR3 size: 14 residues. Germline V CDR1 and CDR2: MGHRA, YSYEKL. CDR3 sequence reads: CASSQDRAATEAFF. The CDR3 DNA reads TGCGCCAGCAGCCAAGATAGGGCAGCCACTGAAGCTTTCTTT.

Written as DNA, the CDR3 is TGTGCCAGCAGCCCTGAGGTGGGGACTAGTCCCTACGAGCAGTACTTC. It is translated as CASSPEVGTSPYEQYF. V and J are TRBV2 and TRBJ2-7, with 8 bases aligning to TRBD2. The CDR3 length is 16 residues. J lost 2 bases, V lost 6 bases, and 12 bases had no gene match. Germline V gene sequence: CDR1 SNHLY, CDR2 FYNNEI.

The chain recombines TRBV10-3 with TRBJ2-7; TRBD1 might be the D (6 bases). The germline V gene has CDR1 ENHRY and CDR2 SYGVKD. The CDR3 has 15 residues. Trimming removed 0 bases from V and 7 bases from J, with 16 bases in between. CDR3 sequence: CAISESLGASGEQYF. CDR3 in DNA: TGTGCCATCAGTGAGTCGCTGGGGGCATCGGGAGAGCAGTACTTC.

This clonotype has just a few counts. The CDR3 loop reads CASSQGFTTDTQYF. CDR3 nucleotides: TGTGCCAGCAGCCAAGGATTTACCACAGATACGCAGTATTTT. The V gene is TRBV14, the J gene TRBJ2-3; D not certain. This CDR3 region has 14 residues. Trimming took off 1 base at V and 2 bases at J, with 7 bases between the two ends. Germline CDR1 and CDR2: SGHDN and FVKESK.